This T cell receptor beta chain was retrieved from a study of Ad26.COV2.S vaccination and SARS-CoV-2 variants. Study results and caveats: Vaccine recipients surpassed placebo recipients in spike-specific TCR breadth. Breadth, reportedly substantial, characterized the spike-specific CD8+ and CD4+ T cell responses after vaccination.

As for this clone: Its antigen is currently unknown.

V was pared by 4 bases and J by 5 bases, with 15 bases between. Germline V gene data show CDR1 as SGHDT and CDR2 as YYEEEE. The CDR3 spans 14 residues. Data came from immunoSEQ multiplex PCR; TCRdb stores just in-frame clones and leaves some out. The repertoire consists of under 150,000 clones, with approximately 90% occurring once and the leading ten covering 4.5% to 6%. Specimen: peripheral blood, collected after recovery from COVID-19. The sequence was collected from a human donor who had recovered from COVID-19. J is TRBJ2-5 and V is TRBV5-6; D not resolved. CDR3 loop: CASSQQRVVETQYF. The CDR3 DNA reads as TGTGCCAGCAGCCAACAACGTGTGGTGGAGACCCAGTACTTC.